This TCR beta chain is from a study of T-cell reconstitution after alpha-beta-depleted transplantation in children. In germline, CDR1 is ENHRY, CDR2 SYGVKD. The CDR3 has 14 amino acids. V lost 10 bases to trimming and J lost 3 bases; unmatched junction nucleotides: 10. Unique molecular identifiers were built into the TCRbeta library. TCRdb re-called the PCR reads with MiXCR, one entry per CDR3 protein. The sample has under 300,000 distinct CDR3 sequences, approximately 9.9% seen once; the top ten hold about 5.4%. The chain is built from TRBV10-3 and TRBJ2-7, with TRBD1 matching 9 bases. Specimen: PBMCs from the stem cell graft donor, collected from the stem cell graft. The source is a human donor who donated a stem cell graft to a child with SCID. CDR3 nucleotides: TGTGCCACCGGGGACAGGGAATATTTCTACGAGCAGTACTTC. Translating it yields CATGDREYFYEQYF.